Here is one TCR beta chain with its context. This sample is part of a study of blood T cell repertoires in COVID-19. Per the original methods: Nucleated cell counts were estimated from reference gene primer amplification. The table came from immunoSEQ multiplex PCR; TCRdb's copy has only in-frame clones and leaves some out. V and J calls plus clone size are reproduced from that table; the DNA served to infer D and trimming. The sample has 400,000 to 500,000 clones; roughly 88% are singletons. Before they entered the study, exposed participants had met a COVID-19 case within 2 weeks. CDR1 is MNHEY, CDR2 SVGAGI, per germline. This CDR3 has 16 amino acids. The V and J ends lost 4 bases and 8 bases respectively, with 24 bases between them.

The chain is built from TRBV6-5 and TRBJ2-7, with D possibly matching TRBD1 (6 bases). Sequences were obtained from PBMCs or T cells enriched from blood (not recorded which). The receptor comes from a woman aged 18-35 years who had been exposed to COVID-19. The CDR3 nucleotides read TGTGCCAGCAGTTTCGGGGACATCCGCACCGGTTCCAAGCAGTACTTC. Translation gives CASSFGDIRTGSKQYF.